These 23 T cell receptor beta chains originate from one sample sequenced in a study of T cell changes during pregnancy in multiple sclerosis (dated by TCRdb to between 2018 and 2020). Libraries were constructed by the immunoSEQ multiplex PCR assay. TCRdb provides this immuneACCESS table in a form limited to in-frame rearrangements. Some clones are lacking; in checked studies, under half of them reflect an unresolved V gene, and why the rest are absent is not known. Counted in this sample were under 45,000 clones; approximately 91% of them appeared once. The ten largest clones represent approximately 4.6% of the sample. The sequences come from peripheral blood, collected in the second trimester of pregnancy. The receptor source for this set is a female donor in good health, enrolled as a control in a pregnancy study.

This clone came up once. The chain links TRBV27 to TRBJ1-5; a possible D gene is TRBD1 (6 bases). CDR1 and CDR2 (germline): MNHEY, SMNVEV (reference sequence). CDR3 size: 15 residues. V gave up 1 base and J gave up 2 bases, with 9 bases separating them. CDR3 protein: CASSLWAGGNQPQHF. In nucleotides, the CDR3 is TGTGCCAGCAGTTTATGGGCAGGGGGCAATCAGCCCCAGCATTTT.

V usage is TRBV5-1 and J usage is TRBJ2-2, with 9 nucleotides matching TRBD1. V shed 8 bases, J shed 5 bases, and the junction held 4 bases outside the gene matches. The germline gives CDR1 SGHRS, CDR2 YFSETQ. This CDR3 contains 13 residues. Written as DNA, the CDR3 is TGCGCCAGTTCCGGACAGGGGACCGGGGAGCTGTTTTTT. Amino acid sequence: CASSGQGTGELFF.

This chain joins TRBV5-1 and TRBJ1-1; D gene unclear. The CDR3 spans 15 residues. Germline CDR1 is SGHRS and CDR2 is YFSETQ. The V gene lost 1 base and the J gene lost 1 base, with 11 bases spanning the gap. The CDR3 region is CASSLYHAGNTEAFF. As DNA, the CDR3 is TGCGCCAGCAGCTTGTATCACGCGGGGAACACTGAAGCTTTCTTT.

CDR3 protein: CSVEAPGLAGRNTGELFF. DNA for the CDR3: TGCAGCGTTGAGGCCCCGGGACTAGCGGGCAGGAACACCGGGGAGCTGTTTTTT. The V gene is TRBV29-1, the J gene TRBJ2-2; TRBD2 agrees at 12 bases. The CDR3 is 18 residues long. The ends lost 3 bases at V and 1 base at J; junction bases unmatched: 9. Germline V gene data show CDR1 as SQVTM and CDR2 as ANQGSEA.

The chain uses TRBV7-6 and TRBJ2-5, with TRBD1 identical over 8 bases. Per germline, CDR1 SGHVS and CDR2 FNYEAQ. The CDR3 has 15 residues. Unmatched junction bases numbered 7, after V lost 2 bases and J lost 5 bases. The CDR3 nucleotides read TGTGCCAGCAGCTTACGCCGACAGGGGAGGGAGACCCAGTACTTC. Translated: CASSLRRQGRETQYF.

This clone came up a few times. The chain is built from TRBV6-1 and TRBJ1-1; D is undetermined. Trimming removed 3 bases from V and 3 bases from J, with 8 bases in between. The CDR3 covers 13 residues. CDR1 MNHNS and CDR2 SASEGT come from the germline V gene. The CDR3 DNA sequence: TGTGCCAGCAGTGATGAATCGGACACTGAAGCTTTCTTT. This sequence encodes CASSDESDTEAFF.

This clone was observed a single time. The gene calls are TRBV4-2 and TRBJ2-7; 11 bases line up with TRBD2. The CDR3 covers 19 residues. Germline loops: CDR1 LGHNA, CDR2 YNFKEQ. Losses at the gene ends were 0 bases for V and 2 bases for J; bases not matched to a gene: 12. The CDR3 nucleotides read TGTGCCAGCAGCCAAGACCCAGAACTAGCGGGAGTTGTCACCTACGAGCAGTACTTC. It specifies CASSQDPELAGVVTYEQYF.

The chain is built from TRBV4-3 and TRBJ2-4; 13 positions agree with TRBD2. The CDR3 covers 22 residues. After removal of 3 bases from V and 1 base from J, the junction contained 18 bases not matched to a gene. Germline values: CDR1 LGHNA, CDR2 YSLEER. The CDR3 DNA reads TGCGCCAGCAGCCAGGGAGGAATCGGGACTAGCGGGGTCAAAGGGGCCAAAAACATTCAGTACTTC. Translation gives CASSQGGIGTSGVKGAKNIQYF.

The V and J genes are TRBV4-1 and TRBJ2-7; TRBD2 aligns across 11 bases. V gave up 3 bases and J gave up 6 bases; unmatched junction bases: 7. Germline assignment: CDR1 MGHRA and CDR2 YSYEKL. This CDR3 comprises 15 residues. The CDR3 DNA follows: TGCGCCAGCAGCCAGTTAGCGGGAGGGTTGGCCGAGCAGTACTTC. Amino acid sequence: CASSQLAGGLAEQYF.

This chain uses TRBV6-4 with TRBJ2-3, with TRBD2 matching 11 bases. The CDR3 is made up of 15 amino acids. After removal of 5 bases from V and 4 bases from J, the junction contained 5 bases not matched to a gene. The V gene's germline CDR1 is MRHNA and CDR2 SNTAGT. CDR3 loop: CASSYGTSGSDTQYF. For the CDR3, the DNA is TGTGCCAGCAGTTACGGGACTAGCGGTTCAGATACGCAGTATTTT.

This clone occurred a few times. The V call is TRBV25-1, the J call TRBJ1-1, with D possibly being TRBD1 (6 bases). V shed 7 bases and J shed 1 base, with 10 bases lying between them. This CDR3 has 13 amino acids. CDR1 and CDR2 (germline): MGHDK, SYGVNS. CDR3 sequence (DNA): TGTGCCAGCAATCGGGGGGCGAACACTGAAGCTTTCTTT. Translating gives CASNRGANTEAFF.

The J gene is TRBJ1-3, the V gene TRBV6-1; D is perhaps TRBD1 (6 bases). The germline CDR1 and CDR2 sequences are MNHNS and SASEGT. V was pared by 8 bases and J by 0 bases, with 14 bases between. This CDR3 spans 15 amino acids. The CDR3 here is CASHWDIASGNTIYF. The CDR3 nucleotides are TGTGCCAGCCACTGGGACATTGCCTCTGGAAACACCATATATTTT.

This chain connects TRBV18 to TRBJ2-7; tentative D call: TRBD1 (6 bases). Trimming stripped 1 base from V and 0 bases from J, with 10 bases between. Germline assignment: CDR1 KGHSH and CDR2 LQKENI. This CDR3 region has 15 residues. The CDR3 DNA is TGTGCCAGCTCACCACAAGGACAGCTCTCCTACGAGCAGTACTTC. This encodes CASSPQGQLSYEQYF.

The CDR3 here is CASSLRGAMETQYF. DNA for the CDR3: TGTGCCAGCAGTTTGCGGGGGGCAATGGAGACCCAGTACTTC. V and J are TRBV6-5 and TRBJ2-5, with 8 bases that match TRBD2. This CDR3 comprises 14 residues. The germline CDR1 and CDR2 sequences are MNHEY and SVGAGI. V lost 4 bases to trimming and J lost 5 bases; unmatched junction nucleotides: 6.

The chain joins TRBV4-1 to TRBJ1-2; D possibly corresponds to TRBD1 (5 bases). CDR1 is MGHRA, CDR2 YSYEKL, per germline. The CDR3 is 13 amino acids. Trimming shortened V by 6 bases and J by 4 bases, and 12 bases separated the two germline ends. This chain's CDR3 is CASSPGQGYGYTF. The CDR3 DNA is TGCGCCAGCAGTCCCGGACAAGGCTATGGCTACACCTTC.

This chain links TRBV5-1 with TRBJ1-6, with D unresolved. V lost 3 bases, J lost 5 bases, and 9 bases lay in between. CDR3 length: 14 amino acids. Germline assignment: CDR1 SGHRS and CDR2 YFSETQ. The CDR3 protein is CASSSQRDNSPLHF. The CDR3, as DNA: TGCGCCAGCAGCTCACAGAGGGATAATTCACCCCTCCACTTT.

This chain links TRBV4-3 with TRBJ1-3; D is uncertain. This CDR3 spans 16 amino acids. Germline V lookup: CDR1 LGHNA, CDR2 YSLEER. Deletions cut 0 bases from V and 2 bases from J, with 11 bases between. The CDR3 region has the DNA TGCGCCAGCAGCCAAGATCCGTCGGGAACTGGAAACACCATATATTTT. It encodes CASSQDPSGTGNTIYF.

This chain connects TRBV7-3 to TRBJ2-2; D is possibly TRBD1 (5 bases). The V end lost 5 bases, the J end lost 0 bases, and 13 bases lay between the germline ends. Germline V gene lookup returns CDR1 SGHTA and CDR2 FQGTGA. The length of the CDR3 is 16 residues. CDR3 DNA sequence: TGTGCCAGCAGCCCGCGGCCAGGGTCGAACACCGGGGAGCTGTTTTTT. It codes for CASSPRPGSNTGELFF. Complete variable domain (other parts from reference TRBV7-3 and TRBJ2-2): GAGVSQTPSNKVTEKGKYVELRCDPISGHTALYWYRQSLGQGPEFLIYFQGTGAADDSGLPNDRFFAVRPEGSVSTLKIQRTERGDSAVYLCASSPRPGSNTGELFFGEGSRLTVL.

This clone was counted a single time. J is TRBJ1-3 and V is TRBV4-1, with a possible D match to TRBD1 (6 bases). Germline values: CDR1 MGHRA, CDR2 YSYEKL. V dropped 6 bases and J dropped 0 bases, with 12 bases sitting between them. This CDR3 is built from 15 residues. The CDR3, as DNA: TGCGCCAGCAGATCCCAACAGGGCTCTGGAAACACCATATATTTT. This translates into CASRSQQGSGNTIYF.

This chain joins TRBV4-1 and TRBJ1-1; 8 bases align to TRBD1. The germline gives CDR1 MGHRA, CDR2 YSYEKL. CDR3 size: 15 residues. V dropped 1 base and J dropped 10; count of bases not matched to a gene: 11. The chain's CDR3 is CASSQVGRGLGGAFF. CDR3 nucleotides: TGCGCCAGCAGCCAAGTTGGCAGGGGGCTCGGTGGAGCTTTCTTT.

The rearrangement uses TRBV13 and TRBJ1-1; possibly TRBD1 for D (5 bases). V lost 5 bases to trimming and J lost 3 bases, with 25 bases between them. The CDR3 has 18 residues. The germline gives CDR1 PRHDT, CDR2 FYEKMQ (reference sequence). For the CDR3, the DNA is TGTGCCAGCAGCGCCATAGCACTAGGGACCGGGGGGGACACTGAAGCTTTCTTT. It specifies CASSAIALGTGGDTEAFF.

This chain links TRBV27 with TRBJ2-3, with D perhaps TRBD1 (6 bases). Germline assignment: CDR1 MNHEY and CDR2 SMNVEV (reference sequence). The CDR3 has 16 amino acids. Between the trimmed V and J ends, which lost 1 base and 0 bases, there was a span of 11 bases. CDR3 bases: TGTGCCAGCAGTTTATTCCAGGGGCTAAGCACAGATACGCAGTATTTT. Translated, it gives CASSLFQGLSTDTQYF.

The CDR3 nucleotides are TGTGCCAGCAGTCCCTACAGGGGAACAACTAATGAAAAACTGTTTTTT. Translated, it gives CASSPYRGTTNEKLFF. The chain uses TRBV27 and TRBJ1-4; 7 nucleotides align to TRBD1. This CDR3 comprises 16 residues. From germline, CDR1 is MNHEY and CDR2 SMNVEV (reference sequence). J was trimmed by 0 bases and V by 5 bases; bases with no gene match: 6.